A single sample is the source of the 25 T cell receptor beta chains below, sequenced in a study of T cells in tuberculosis. Sorting used thawed, overnight-rested PBMC stained with anti-CD3, a viability dye and GMM-loaded CD1B tetramer. The CD1B tetramers carried C32 glucose monomycolate purified from Rhodococcus equi. Sequencing was performed with immunoSEQ multiplex PCR; in TCRdb, only in-frame clones are kept and a portion is missing. The sample lists 70,000 to 95,000 clones, roughly 88% occurring once. Input material: CD1b-GMM tetramer-negative cells sorted from PBMCs. The receptors shown here come from an adult woman with latent tuberculosis.

The chain uses TRBV28 and TRBJ1-6; maybe TRBD1 (6 bases). Looked up from germline, CDR1 is MDHEN and CDR2 is SYDVKM. Trimming shortened V by 11 bases and J by 7 bases, and 18 bases separated the two germline ends. CDR3 size: 14 residues. The CDR3 DNA reads TGTGCCGGCCGAAGGGCAGGGGAGAATTCACCCCTCCACTTT. It encodes CAGRRAGENSPLHF.

The rearrangement joins TRBV2 to TRBJ2-1; possible D gene TRBD2, 5 bases. Germline CDR1 SNHLY, CDR2 FYNNEI. The CDR3 is 17 residues long. V shed 4 bases and J shed 3 bases, with 19 bases lying between them. The CDR3 DNA follows: TGTGCCAGCAGTGGGGGAAGATGGCGGGCAAACTACAATGAGCAGTTCTTC. This encodes CASSGGRWRANYNEQFF.

The gene calls are TRBV19 and TRBJ1-3; D may be TRBD1 (5 bases). This CDR3 is 14 amino acids long. V was clipped by 8 bases and J by 0 bases, with 11 bases between them. Germline V gene lookup returns CDR1 LNHDA and CDR2 SQIVND (reference sequence). The chain's CDR3 is CASEAGDSGNTIYF. CDR3 nucleotides: TGTGCCAGTGAAGCGGGGGACTCTGGAAACACCATATATTTT.

V and J are TRBV5-1 and TRBJ1-6, with TRBD1 matching over 10 bases. The CDR3 is 19 residues long. Losses at the gene ends were 4 bases for V and 6 bases for J; bases not matched to a gene: 16. From germline, CDR1 is SGHRS and CDR2 YFSETQ. CDR3 region: CASSRNPGQGPVSNSPLHF. In nucleotides, the CDR3 is TGCGCCAGCAGCCGGAATCCGGGACAGGGGCCCGTCTCTAATTCACCCCTCCACTTT.

The chain joins TRBV7-8 to TRBJ2-5; 14 positions agree with TRBD2. Germline-derived CDR1 and CDR2 are SGHVS and FQNEAQ. The CDR3 contains 18 residues. After removal of 4 bases from V and 5 bases from J, the junction contained 12 bases not matched to a gene. In DNA, the CDR3 is TGTGCCAGCAGCTCCGGACTAGCGGGGGGCCCTGATTTCGAGACCCAGTACTTC. Protein: CASSSGLAGGPDFETQYF.

The CDR3 nucleotides read TGTGCCAGCAGCTTAATCGGGGGTCAGGTCAGCACAGATACGCAGTATTTT. Its translation is CASSLIGGQVSTDTQYF. The chain employs TRBV7-2 and TRBJ2-3; D is possibly TRBD2 (6 bases). This CDR3 region has 17 residues. From germline, CDR1 is SGHTA and CDR2 FQGNSA. The V end was cut by 2 bases, the J end by 0 bases, with 15 bases between. Drawing the rest from reference TRBV7-2 and TRBJ2-3, the complete variable domain is GAGVSQSPSNKVTEKGKDVELRCDPISGHTALYWYRQSLGQGLEFLIYFQGNSAPDKSGLPSDRFSAERTGGSVSTLTIQRTQQEDSAVYLCASSLIGGQVSTDTQYFGPGTRLTVL.

This clone was observed once. The chain carries TRBV5-1 and TRBJ2-2; D gene ambiguous. CDR3 size: 14 residues. Germline V gene lookup returns CDR1 SGHRS and CDR2 YFSETQ. V dropped 4 bases and J dropped 11 bases, with 18 bases sitting between them. The CDR3 here is CASSEETVTPELFF. CDR3 nucleotides: TGCGCCAGCAGCGAGGAGACGGTAACCCCCGAGCTGTTTTTT.

The chain couples TRBV5-1 to TRBJ2-5; D is possibly TRBD2 (6 bases). With 0 bases removed from V and 7 bases from J, the gap between germline ends came to 10 bases. This CDR3 is 13 amino acids long. The germline V gene encodes CDR1 SGHRS and CDR2 YFSETQ. The CDR3 DNA follows: TGCGCCAGCAGCTTGGAGGGGCGGGGGACCCAGTACTTC. It translates to CASSLEGRGTQYF. Filled out from reference TRBV5-1 and TRBJ2-5, the complete variable domain reads KAGVTQTPRYLIKTRGQQVTLSCSPISGHRSVSWYQQTPGQGLQFLFEYFSETQRNKGNFPGRFSGRQFSNSRSEMNVSTLELGDSALYLCASSLEGRGTQYFGPGTRLLVL.

The rearrangement links TRBV5-1 to TRBJ1-2; a possible D gene is TRBD1 (6 bases). The CDR3 covers 18 residues. Germline CDR1 and CDR2: SGHRS and YFSETQ. V lost 3 bases and J 1 base, leaving 22 bases between the germline ends. CDR3 sequence (DNA): TGCGCCAGCAGCTCTGCATTTCAAGACAGGATTAATAACTATGGCTACACCTTC. Translating gives CASSSAFQDRINNYGYTF.

This clone has a single count. The rearrangement uses TRBV7-2 and TRBJ2-6, with a possible D match to TRBD2 (6 bases). Per the germline V gene, CDR1 is SGHTA and CDR2 is FQGNSA. Trimming removed 5 bases at V and 0 bases at J, with 8 bases between. The CDR3 sequence is 15 residues long. In DNA form, the CDR3 reads TGTGCCAGCAGCGGGAGGATCTCTGGGGCCAACGTCCTGACTTTC. Residues: CASSGRISGANVLTF.

J is TRBJ2-7 and V is TRBV5-4; perhaps TRBD1 as D (6 bases). Germline V lookup: CDR1 SGHNT, CDR2 YYREEE (reference sequence). V was shortened by 2 bases and J by 2 bases, with 17 bases between the two germline ends. The CDR3 runs to 16 residues. The CDR3 protein is CASSFFRTDFTYEQYV. CDR3 coding DNA: TGTGCCAGCAGCTTTTTCAGGACAGACTTTACCTACGAGCAGTACGTC.

This chain links TRBV7-2 with TRBJ2-5; 14 nucleotides agree with TRBD2. The V segment lost 3 bases and the J segment 2 bases; nucleotides outside the gene matches: 8. The CDR3 is 18 residues long. Germline V gene sequence: CDR1 SGHTA, CDR2 FQGNSA. CDR3 loop: CASSFGTSGGPRQETQYF. CDR3 nucleotides: TGTGCCAGCAGCTTCGGGACTAGCGGGGGCCCCCGTCAAGAGACCCAGTACTTC.

The chain combines TRBV10-2 with TRBJ2-3; 11 nucleotides agree with TRBD2. This CDR3 spans 16 amino acids. Germline-derived CDR1 and CDR2 are WSHSY and SAAADI. V lost 7 bases to trimming and J lost 0 bases; unmatched junction nucleotides: 6. The CDR3 DNA sequence: TGCGCCAGCACAATAGCGGGGGGGTCGAGCACAGATACGCAGTATTTT. This gives the protein CASTIAGGSSTDTQYF.

V usage is TRBV6-5 and J usage is TRBJ1-2, with TRBD1 identical over 7 bases. This CDR3 is built from 14 residues. V lost 7 bases and J lost 4; bases outside the gene matches: 9. CDR1 is MNHEY, CDR2 SVGAGI, per germline. The CDR3 region has the DNA TGTGCCAGCACCGACAGGGCGGGTTCCTATGGCTACACCTTC. This sequence encodes CASTDRAGSYGYTF.

This chain connects TRBV11-2 to TRBJ2-5; 9 bases fit TRBD2. Germline trimming cut 5 bases from V and 4 bases from J; bases unmatched to any gene: 8. This CDR3 contains 15 residues. The germline V gene has CDR1 SGHAT and CDR2 FQNNGV. The CDR3 DNA is TGTGCCAGCAGCGCCTGGGGTAGCGGGGGAGAGACCCAGTACTTC. Its protein product is CASSAWGSGGETQYF.

V gene TRBV5-6 combines with J gene TRBJ1-1; 7 bases are shared with TRBD1. The germline V gene has CDR1 SGHDT and CDR2 YYEEEE. Trimming cost V 3 bases and J 1 base; bases outside gene matches: 6. CDR3 size: 15 residues. The CDR3 coding sequence is TGTGCCAGCAGCTCAATCACAGGGGAGAACACTGAAGCTTTCTTT. It codes for CASSSITGENTEAFF.

The gene calls are TRBV2 and TRBJ2-3; no definite D call. CDR3 size: 11 residues. CDR1 SNHLY and CDR2 FYNNEI come from the germline V gene. Trimming removed 5 bases from V and 7 bases from J, with 7 bases in between. The CDR3 DNA reads as TGTGCCAGCAGTTCTCTAAATACGCAGTATTTT. Its translation is CASSSLNTQYF.

The chain carries TRBV5-4 and TRBJ2-3; 13 bases fit TRBD2. Germline V gene lookup returns CDR1 SGHNT and CDR2 YYREEE (reference sequence). With V trimmed by 4 bases and J by 4 bases, 12 bases remained unmatched. The CDR3 runs to 18 residues. The CDR3 reads CASSQPSRLAGGPDTQYF. In nucleotides, the CDR3 is TGTGCCAGCAGCCAACCCTCCCGACTAGCGGGGGGCCCAGATACGCAGTATTTT.

The chain links TRBV2 to TRBJ2-7; D uncertain. V gave up 6 bases and J gave up 2 bases, with 8 bases separating them. Germline V CDR1 and CDR2: SNHLY, FYNNEI. This CDR3 has 12 residues. The CDR3 sequence is CASSGSAYEQYF. DNA of the CDR3: TGTGCCAGCAGCGGGTCCGCCTACGAGCAGTACTTC.

The genes are TRBV2 and TRBJ1-1; TRBD1 matches at 9 bases. This CDR3 region has 14 residues. CDR1 is SNHLY, CDR2 FYNNEI, per germline. With 8 bases clipped from V and 7 bases from J, the junction kept 11 bases outside the gene matches. The CDR3 here is CASGRTGAGGEAFF. CDR3 DNA: TGTGCCAGCGGGCGGACAGGGGCCGGGGGTGAAGCTTTCTTT.

The J gene is TRBJ2-1, the V gene TRBV6-4; 11 bases map to TRBD1. V was clipped by 3 bases and J by 6 bases; unmatched bases: 1. The germline V gene encodes CDR1 MRHNA and CDR2 SNTAGT. The CDR3 is 14 residues long. CDR3 sequence reads: CASSEGTGGNEQFF. The CDR3 nucleotides read TGTGCCAGCAGTGAAGGGACAGGGGGCAATGAGCAGTTCTTC.

The gene calls are TRBV7-8 and TRBJ1-2; D uncertain. The CDR3 consists of 14 residues. Germline V gives CDR1 SGHVS, CDR2 FQNEAQ. The V gene lost 0 bases and the J gene lost 1 base, with 6 bases spanning the gap. The CDR3 protein is CASSLAPVNYGYTF. The CDR3 region has the DNA TGTGCCAGCAGCTTAGCTCCAGTTAACTATGGCTACACCTTC.

The chain uses TRBV5-1 and TRBJ1-5, with TRBD1 as a possible D gene (6 bases). Germline CDR1 and CDR2: SGHRS and YFSETQ. The germline V and J ends were trimmed by 0 bases and 0 bases, with 10 bases remaining between them. The CDR3 loop spans 16 amino acids. The CDR3 DNA is TGCGCCAGCAGCTTGGACAGGGACCATAGCAATCAGCCCCAGCATTTT. This gives the protein CASSLDRDHSNQPQHF.

The chain is built from TRBV27 and TRBJ1-1; TRBD1 aligns across 10 bases. CDR1 is MNHEY and CDR2 is SMNVEV in the germline V gene (reference sequence). Losses at the gene ends were 6 bases for V and 4 bases for J; bases not matched to a gene: 11. This CDR3 has 16 amino acids. CDR3 in amino acids: CASSQPGQGSGTEAFF. The DNA for the CDR3 is TGTGCCAGCAGCCAACCGGGACAGGGGTCGGGCACTGAAGCTTTCTTT.

In this sample, this clone turned up a few times. The chain has TRBV6-1 and TRBJ1-2; D may be TRBD1 (6 bases). Trimming took 5 bases from V and 0 from J, leaving 13 bases between them. Germline-derived CDR1 and CDR2 are MNHNS and SASEGT. The CDR3 spans 15 residues. This CDR3 is CASSPRDTTNYGYTF. The CDR3 DNA follows: TGTGCCAGCAGTCCCCGGGACACAACTAACTATGGCTACACCTTC.